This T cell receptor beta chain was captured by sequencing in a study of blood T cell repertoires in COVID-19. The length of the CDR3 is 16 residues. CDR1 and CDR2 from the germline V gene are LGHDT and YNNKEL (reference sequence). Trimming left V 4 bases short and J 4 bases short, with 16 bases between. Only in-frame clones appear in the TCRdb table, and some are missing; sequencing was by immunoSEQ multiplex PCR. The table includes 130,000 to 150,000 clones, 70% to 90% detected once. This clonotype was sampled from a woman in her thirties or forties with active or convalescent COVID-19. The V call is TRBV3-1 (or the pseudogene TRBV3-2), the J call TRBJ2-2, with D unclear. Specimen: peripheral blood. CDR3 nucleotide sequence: TGTGCCAGCAGCCCTATTGAACCTTTGAGCACCGGGGAGCTGTTTTTT. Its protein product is CASSPIEPLSTGELFF.